A selection of T cell receptor beta chains follows, all from one sample in a study of T cell responses to AZD1222 COVID-19 vaccine. The data were produced by immunoSEQ multiplex PCR, yet TCRdb's version contains in-frame clones alone and is incomplete. The profile covers 120,000 to 150,000 clones, with around 83% appearing a single time and around 4.1% taken by the ten largest. The sequencing here drew on peripheral blood, taken on day 0 of MenACWY control vaccination. Every receptor here comes from an adult in good health. CDR3s include the opening cysteine and the closing phenylalanine or tryptophan. The D gene is left open where the match is weak.

>.|TRBV7-3|14|TRBJ2-2
CASSRDRNTGELFF
TGTGCCAGCAGCCGAGACAGGAACACCGGGGAGCTGTTTTTT
>.|TRBV5-1|11|TRBJ1-4
CASSYGEKLFF
TGCGCCAGCAGCTACGGGGAAAAACTGTTTTTT
>TRBD1|TRBV5-1|15|TRBJ2-2
CASSWGQVDTWELFF
TGCGCCAGCAGCTGGGGACAGGTCGATACCTGGGAGCTGTTTTTT
>.|TRBV2|14|TRBJ1-2
CASSGGRGNYGYTF
TGTGCCAGCAGTGGGGGACGGGGGAACTATGGCTACACCTTC
>.|TRBV6-5|16|TRBJ2-5
CASSYSRAWGQETQYF
TGTGCCAGCAGTTACTCTAGGGCTTGGGGGCAGGAGACCCAGTACTTC
>.|TRBV5-8|14|TRBJ1-5
CASSLRVNNQPQHF
TGTGCCAGCAGCTTGAGGGTTAACAATCAGCCCCAGCATTTT
>.|TRBV5-1|18|TRBJ1-6
CASSLGGTLSSYNSPLHF
TGCGCCAGCAGCTTGGGGGGCACATTGAGCTCCTATAATTCACCCCTCCACTTT
>TRBD1|TRBV7-8|15|TRBJ1-4
CASSQGGTANEKLFF
TGTGCCAGCAGCCAGGGGGGGACCGCGAATGAAAAACTGTTTTTT
>TRBD1|TRBV10-2|14|TRBJ2-2
CASRPGQSSGELFF
TGCGCCAGCCGACCGGGACAGAGTTCCGGGGAGCTGTTTTTT
>TRBD1|TRBV15|15|TRBJ1-6
CATSREQGAHSPLHF
TGTGCCACCAGCAGAGAACAGGGGGCGCATTCACCCCTCCACTTT
>.|TRBV2|11|TRBJ2-5
CASGTWETQYF
TGTGCCAGTGGGACCTGGGAGACCCAGTACTTC
>TRBD1|TRBV7-9|15|TRBJ2-1
CASSKRQGQHNEQFF
TGTGCCAGCAGCAAAAGACAGGGACAGCACAATGAGCAGTTCTTC
>.|TRBV5-6|13|TRBJ1-2
CASSFGADYGYTF
TGTGCCAGCAGCTTTGGGGCGGACTATGGCTACACCTTC
>TRBD1|TRBV19|15|TRBJ1-4
CASSARTGGREKLFF
TGTGCCAGTAGTGCCCGAACAGGGGGACGGGAAAAACTGTTTTTT
>.|TRBV29-1|11|TRBJ2-1
CSGDYNNEQFF
TGCAGCGGCGACTACAACAATGAGCAGTTCTTC
>TRBD1|TRBV6-5|16|TRBJ1-1
CASSYSTGSMNTEAFF
TGTGCCAGCAGTTACTCGACAGGGTCCATGAACACTGAAGCTTTCTTT